This TCR beta chain is from a study of a mutant IDH1 vaccine in newly diagnosed glioma. Looking at the study overall: Administration of eight vaccinations to patients took place in weeks 1, 3, 5, 7, 11, 15, 19, 23. Of the patients given treatment, around 62% were male and approximately 40% were female, and a mean age of around 44 years was recorded.

Sequencing was performed with immunoSEQ multiplex PCR; in TCRdb, only in-frame clones are kept and a portion is missing. Of about 36,000 clones listed, under 90% are singletons. Concerning this clone itself: The antigen is undetermined.

Germline V gene data show CDR1 as MNHEY and CDR2 as SMNVEV (reference sequence). Trimming stripped 3 bases from V and 7 bases from J, with 12 bases between. The CDR3 covers 13 residues. Time point here: week 11, during vaccination. A single vaccine dose contained 300 ug of mutant IDH1 20-mer peptide, and topical imiquimod was used with it. The receptor comes from a woman in her 30s with glioma. Some clones in this sample may be carry-over from other donors' samples. This sample comprised peripheral blood mononuclear cells (PBMCs), obtained from a glioma patient whose treatment included an IDH1 peptide vaccine. J is TRBJ1-2 and V is TRBV27; D unclear. CDR3 coding DNA: TGTGCCAGCAGTTTTCAAAGGACCGGTGGCTACACCTTC. Translated, it gives CASSFQRTGGYTF.